The 24 T cell receptor beta chains reported below all come from one sample, sequenced in a study of shared clonotypes between healthy human individuals. The naive CD8 population came from CD45RO-negative cells selected for CCR7, without terminally differentiated effector memory CD45RA+ cells. Clones were read by immunoSEQ multiplex PCR, and TCRdb kept only the in-frame ones, dropping some. The sample comprises fewer than 1 million clones, about 96% of which are singletons, and less than 0.25% rests with the top ten. What was sequenced was naive CD8+ T cells sorted from blood. The receptors were gathered from a young man in good health.

CDR3 in amino acids: CAWSVAYNTEAFF. In nucleotides, the CDR3 is TGTGCCTGGAGTGTAGCTTATAACACTGAAGCTTTCTTT. The rearrangement links TRBV30 to TRBJ1-1; D unresolved. This CDR3 contains 13 residues. Germline CDR1 GTSNPN, CDR2 SVGIG (reference sequence). With 0 bases removed from V and 2 bases from J, the gap between germline ends came to 7 bases.

The gene calls are TRBV7-9 and TRBJ2-1, with TRBD2 matching 8 bases. Germline V gene data show CDR1 as SEHNR and CDR2 as FQNEAQ (reference sequence). CDR3 size: 14 residues. Losses at the gene ends were 5 bases for V and 5 bases for J; bases not matched to a gene: 5. The CDR3 nucleotides are TGTGCCAGCAGCCCCTCAGCGGGGGACAATGAGCAGTTCTTC. It codes for CASSPSAGDNEQFF.

J is TRBJ2-2 and V is TRBV2, with 9 bases lining up with TRBD2. The CDR3 totals 16 residues. Per the germline V gene, CDR1 is SNHLY and CDR2 is FYNNEI. With 3 bases clipped from V and 4 bases from J, the junction kept 6 bases outside the gene matches. DNA of the CDR3: TGTGCCAGCAGTGATAATAGCGGGAGCGGCACCGGGGAGCTGTTTTTT. This translates into CASSDNSGSGTGELFF.

The rearrangement joins TRBV7-9 to TRBJ2-1; 10 bases agree with TRBD2. The CDR3 runs 16 residues. The germline CDR1 and CDR2 sequences are SEHNR and FQNEAQ (reference sequence). Unmatched junction bases numbered 12, after V lost 5 bases and J lost 8 bases. This CDR3 reads CASSPTSGRAGYEQFF. CDR3 sequence (DNA): TGTGCCAGCAGCCCAACCAGCGGGAGGGCCGGTTATGAGCAGTTCTTC.

This sequence joins TRBV7-6 and TRBJ2-3, with 10 bases fitting TRBD2. Germline-derived CDR1 and CDR2 are SGHVS and FNYEAQ. The CDR3 is 16 residues long. With V trimmed by 5 bases and J by 1 base, 6 bases remained unmatched. Here the CDR3 reads CASSQIAGGRTDTQYF. The CDR3 nucleotides read TGTGCCAGCAGCCAGATAGCGGGAGGCCGCACAGATACGCAGTATTTT.

This chain uses TRBV14 with TRBJ2-2, with D uncertain. The germline gives CDR1 SGHDN, CDR2 FVKESK. The CDR3 contains 13 residues. V lost 4 bases to trimming and J lost 2 bases, with 5 bases between them. CDR3 coding DNA: TGTGCCAGCAGCCTCATAAACACCGGGGAGCTGTTTTTT. It specifies CASSLINTGELFF.

This chain connects TRBV20-1 to TRBJ1-1; TRBD1 might be the D (5 bases). Per the germline V gene, CDR1 is DFQATT and CDR2 is SNEGSKA (reference sequence). The CDR3 extends over 11 amino acids. V gave up 0 bases and J gave up 10 bases, with 9 bases separating them. CDR3 sequence: CSARDGTLAFF. The CDR3 DNA is TGCAGTGCTAGAGATGGGACTTTAGCTTTCTTT.

The rearrangement joins TRBV13 to TRBJ2-7; 7 bases are a match to TRBD2. V lost 5 bases and J lost 4; bases outside the gene matches: 8. Germline CDR1 reads PRHDT; CDR2 reads FYEKMQ (reference sequence). This CDR3 comprises 14 residues. The CDR3 DNA reads as TGTGCCAGCAGCGCCAGCGGGACTGTGTACGAGCAGTACTTC. The encoded protein is CASSASGTVYEQYF.

V gene TRBV6-1 combines with J gene TRBJ2-7; 9 bases fit TRBD1. CDR1 is MNHNS and CDR2 is SASEGT in the germline V gene. The CDR3 has 15 residues. The V gene end was trimmed by 6 bases and the J gene end by 5 bases; junction bases not matched to a gene: 11. The CDR3 DNA reads as TGTGCCAGCAGCTGGCCCGGGACAGGGATCGACGAGCAGTACTTC. Protein sequence: CASSWPGTGIDEQYF.

The chain's CDR3 is CATAQRRDYEQYF. In DNA form, the CDR3 reads TGTGCCACCGCGCAGCGGCGGGACTACGAGCAGTACTTC. The chain joins TRBV15 to TRBJ2-7; possibly TRBD2 for D (6 bases). Trimming shortened V by 8 bases and J by 3 bases, and 14 bases separated the two germline ends. The CDR3 loop spans 13 amino acids. Per the germline V gene, CDR1 is LNHNV and CDR2 is YYDKDF (reference sequence).

This chain joins TRBV7-9 and TRBJ2-7, with D tentatively TRBD1 (6 bases). Trimming cost V 4 bases and J 0 bases, with 13 bases left between them. Germline V gene data show CDR1 as SEHNR and CDR2 as FQNEAQ (reference sequence). This CDR3 has 15 residues. CDR3 in amino acids: CASSSPTGGSYEQYF. CDR3 sequence (DNA): TGTGCCAGCAGCTCCCCGACAGGCGGCTCCTACGAGCAGTACTTC.

The genes are TRBV27 and TRBJ2-3; D is possibly TRBD1 or TRBD2 (5 bases each). With 0 bases removed from V and 6 bases from J, the gap between germline ends came to 10 bases. The CDR3 spans 14 residues. Germline loops: CDR1 MNHEY, CDR2 SMNVEV (reference sequence). CDR3 bases: TGTGCCAGCAGTTTATCAGGGGACGCTGATACGCAGTATTTT. Translated: CASSLSGDADTQYF.

This chain links TRBV7-9 with TRBJ2-3; possible D gene TRBD2, 6 bases. The CDR3 extends over 15 amino acids. Germline V gene sequence: CDR1 SEHNR, CDR2 FQNEAQ (reference sequence). V was pared by 5 bases and J by 0 bases, with 12 bases between. DNA of the CDR3: TGTGCCAGCAGCCATAGCGGAACTAGCACAGATACGCAGTATTTT. Translating gives CASSHSGTSTDTQYF.

This clone was seen a single time. The chain couples TRBV27 to TRBJ2-5; D remains unclear. The V gene lost 7 bases and the J gene lost 1 base, with 4 bases spanning the gap. The germline CDR1 and CDR2 sequences are MNHEY and SMNVEV (reference sequence). The CDR3 contains 11 residues. The CDR3 sequence is CASTSQETQYF. The CDR3 DNA is TGTGCCAGCACCTCCCAAGAGACCCAGTACTTC.

Notes on this clone: The junction departs from germline at one end; a sequencing error may be responsible. The chain is built from TRBV2 and TRBJ2-7; 10 nucleotides match TRBD1. Per germline, CDR1 SNHLY and CDR2 FYNNEI. The CDR3 sequence is 10 residues long. The CDR3 DNA sequence: TGTGCCAGCCGCGGGACAGGGGCGGGCTTC. Protein product: CASRGTGAGF.

The rearrangement links TRBV9 to TRBJ1-2; D is undetermined. This CDR3 comprises 16 residues. With 0 bases removed from V and 6 bases from J, the gap between germline ends came to 18 bases. Germline V gives CDR1 SGDLS, CDR2 YYNGEE. Written as DNA, the CDR3 is TGTGCCAGCAGCGTAGTACAGCCCGTAGGCAAGGATGGCTACACCTTC. This gives the protein CASSVVQPVGKDGYTF.

The chain uses TRBV9 and TRBJ2-7; tentative D call: TRBD2 (6 bases). Germline CDR1 reads SGDLS; CDR2 reads YYNGEE. V was trimmed by 4 bases and J by 2 bases, leaving 22 bases between them. This CDR3 region has 17 residues. This chain's CDR3 is CASSPHLGGISPYEQYF. CDR3 sequence (DNA): TGTGCCAGCAGCCCTCACCTGGGGGGAATCTCCCCCTACGAGCAGTACTTC. Together with reference TRBV9 and TRBJ2-7, the CDR3 gives the full variable domain: DSGVTQTPKHLITATGQRVTLRCSPRSGDLSVYWYQQSLDQGLQFLIQYYNGEERAKGNILERFSAQQFPDLHSELNLSSLELGDSALYFCASSPHLGGISPYEQYFGPGTRLTVT.

This clone came up once. At one boundary the junction diverges from the germline segment, which might be a read error. The V call is TRBV6-5, the J call TRBJ2-7; no reliable D call. This CDR3 comprises 11 residues. In germline, CDR1 is MNHEY, CDR2 SVGAGI. CDR3 amino acids: CASSYGPDQRF. The CDR3 DNA sequence: TGTGCCAGCAGTTACGGACCGGACCAGAGATTC.

The chain links TRBV27 to TRBJ2-7; D is unclear. Germline-derived CDR1 and CDR2 are MNHEY and SMNVEV (reference sequence). Trimming stripped 4 bases from V and 2 bases from J, with 9 bases between. CDR3 length equals 13 residues. Here the CDR3 DNA reads TGTGCCAGCAGTTCGGTCGGTCCCTACGAGCAGTACTTC. The encoded protein is CASSSVGPYEQYF.

The rearrangement joins TRBV7-9 to TRBJ2-4; D ambiguous. The V end lost 0 bases, the J end lost 0 bases, and 9 bases lay between the germline ends. CDR1 and CDR2 (germline): SEHNR, FQNEAQ (reference sequence). The CDR3 spans 16 residues. The CDR3 sequence is CASSLAPELAKNIQYF. For the CDR3, the DNA is TGTGCCAGCAGCTTAGCTCCGGAATTAGCCAAAAACATTCAGTACTTC.

V and J are TRBV2 and TRBJ1-2, with D hard to call. The germline V gene encodes CDR1 SNHLY and CDR2 FYNNEI. V was pared by 1 base and J by 8 bases, with 8 bases between. This CDR3 comprises 12 residues. CDR3 residues: CASSEGQTGYTF. The DNA of the CDR3 is TGTGCCAGCAGTGAAGGGCAAACGGGCTACACCTTC.

The V gene is TRBV29-1, the J gene TRBJ2-5; 7 bases line up with TRBD1. Germline CDR1 SQVTM, CDR2 ANQGSEA. The CDR3 is 14 amino acids. The junction had 4 bases not matched to a gene; V was cut back by 0 bases and J by 3 bases. CDR3: CSVEDRGTEETQYF. The CDR3 nucleotides are TGCAGCGTTGAAGATCGTGGGACAGAAGAGACCCAGTACTTC.

V usage is TRBV27 and J usage is TRBJ2-7; 8 bases are a match to TRBD2. Germline V gene data show CDR1 as MNHEY and CDR2 as SMNVEV (reference sequence). V lost 5 bases, J lost 3 bases, and 6 bases stayed unmatched. The CDR3 has 14 amino acids. The CDR3 DNA reads as TGTGCCAGCAGTCTAGCGGGTGTTGACTACGAGCAGTACTTC. Its translation is CASSLAGVDYEQYF.

The V gene is TRBV19, the J gene TRBJ2-7; D call uncertain. Trimming shortened V by 3 bases and J by 3 bases, and 15 bases separated the two germline ends. The germline CDR1 and CDR2 sequences are LNHDA and SQIVND (reference sequence). This CDR3 contains 15 residues. CDR3 loop: CASSIFGDFGYEQYF. The CDR3 region has the DNA TGTGCCAGTAGTATTTTTGGGGATTTCGGCTACGAGCAGTACTTC.